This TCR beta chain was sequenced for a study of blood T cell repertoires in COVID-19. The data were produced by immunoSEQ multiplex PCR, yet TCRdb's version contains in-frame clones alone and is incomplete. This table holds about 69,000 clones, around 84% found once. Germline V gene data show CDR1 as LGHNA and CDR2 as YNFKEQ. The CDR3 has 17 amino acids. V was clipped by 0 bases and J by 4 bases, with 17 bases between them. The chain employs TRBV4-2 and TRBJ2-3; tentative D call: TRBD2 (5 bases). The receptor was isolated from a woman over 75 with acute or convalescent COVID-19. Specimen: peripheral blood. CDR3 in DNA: TGTGCCAGCAGCCAAGATCTAGCCAGTTCGTTAGCAGATACGCAGTATTTT. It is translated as CASSQDLASSLADTQYF.